This TCR beta chain is drawn from a study of shared clonotypes between healthy human individuals. In the authors' workflow: Junction-only sequences produced by ImmunoSEQ had no quality scores, so filtering differed. Assay: immunoSEQ multiplex PCR; the TCRdb copy retains only in-frame clones and omits some. The V and J calls and clone size come from that table; D and trimming were worked out from the DNA. Of about 2.1 million clones listed, about 94% are singletons. V shed 2 bases and J shed 0 bases, with 13 bases lying between them. This CDR3 is 16 amino acids long. Germline V gene sequence: CDR1 MDHEN, CDR2 SYDVKM. Naive CD8 cells lacked CD45RO and underwent positive selection for CCR7, leaving out terminally differentiated effector memory CD45RA+ cells.

The receptor was isolated from a young man in good health. Some clones in this sample may be carry-over from other donors' samples. Source material: naive CD8+ T cells from PBMCs. The rearrangement links TRBV28 to TRBJ1-1, with D maybe TRBD1 (5 bases). The chain's CDR3 is CASSLKGLVMNTEAFF. CDR3 nucleotides: TGTGCCAGCAGTTTAAAGGGGCTCGTCATGAACACTGAAGCTTTCTTT.